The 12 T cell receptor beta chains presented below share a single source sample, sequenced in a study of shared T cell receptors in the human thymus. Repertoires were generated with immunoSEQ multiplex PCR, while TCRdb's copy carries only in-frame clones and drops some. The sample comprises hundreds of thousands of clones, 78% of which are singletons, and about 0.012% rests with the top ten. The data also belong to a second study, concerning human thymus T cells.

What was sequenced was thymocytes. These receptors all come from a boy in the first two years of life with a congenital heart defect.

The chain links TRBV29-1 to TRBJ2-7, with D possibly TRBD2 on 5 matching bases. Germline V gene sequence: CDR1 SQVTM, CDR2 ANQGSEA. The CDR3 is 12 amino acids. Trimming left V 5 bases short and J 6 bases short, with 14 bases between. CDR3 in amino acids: CSVTSGMREQYF. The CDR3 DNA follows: TGCAGCGTTACCTCGGGGATGCGCGAGCAGTACTTC.

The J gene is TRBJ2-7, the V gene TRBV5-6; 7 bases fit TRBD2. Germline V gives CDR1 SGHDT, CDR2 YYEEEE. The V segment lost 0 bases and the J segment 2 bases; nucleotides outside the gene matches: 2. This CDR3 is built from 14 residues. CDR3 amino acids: CASSLVGTTYEQYF. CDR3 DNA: TGTGCCAGCAGCTTGGTCGGGACTACCTACGAGCAGTACTTC.

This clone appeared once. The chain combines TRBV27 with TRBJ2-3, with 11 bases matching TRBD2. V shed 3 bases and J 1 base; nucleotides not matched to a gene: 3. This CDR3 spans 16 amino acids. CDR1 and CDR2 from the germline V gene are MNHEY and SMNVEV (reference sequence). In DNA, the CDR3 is TGTGCCAGCAGTTTTCAACTAGCGGGGGGCACAGATACGCAGTATTTT. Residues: CASSFQLAGGTDTQYF.

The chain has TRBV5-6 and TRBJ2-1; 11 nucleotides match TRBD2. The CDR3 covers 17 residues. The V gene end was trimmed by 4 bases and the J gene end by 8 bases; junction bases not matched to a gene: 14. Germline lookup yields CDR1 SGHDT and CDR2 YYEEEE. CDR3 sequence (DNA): TGTGCCAGCAGCACTTATCTTGGGCTAGCGGGAGGTCATGAGCAGTTCTTC. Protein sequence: CASSTYLGLAGGHEQFF.

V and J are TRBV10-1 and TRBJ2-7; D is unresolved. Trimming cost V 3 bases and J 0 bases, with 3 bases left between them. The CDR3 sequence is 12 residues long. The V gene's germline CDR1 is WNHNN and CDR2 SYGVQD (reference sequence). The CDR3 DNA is TGCGCCAGCAGTGACTTCTCCTACGAGCAGTACTTC. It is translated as CASSDFSYEQYF.

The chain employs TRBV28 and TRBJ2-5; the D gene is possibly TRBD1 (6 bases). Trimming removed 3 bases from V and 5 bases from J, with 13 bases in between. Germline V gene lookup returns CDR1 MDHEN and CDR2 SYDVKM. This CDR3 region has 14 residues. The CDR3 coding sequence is TGTGCCAGCAGTTTTCGGACAGCGAGGGAGACCCAGTACTTC. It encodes CASSFRTARETQYF.

The DNA for the CDR3 is TGCGCCAGCAGCCAAGATTGGGCTAGCGGGAGTATTGATACGCAGTATTTT. Protein: CASSQDWASGSIDTQYF. J is TRBJ2-3 and V is TRBV4-1, with TRBD2 matching 10 bases. Losses at the gene ends were 0 bases for V and 6 bases for J; bases not matched to a gene: 9. The CDR3 has 17 residues. The V gene's germline CDR1 is MGHRA and CDR2 YSYEKL.

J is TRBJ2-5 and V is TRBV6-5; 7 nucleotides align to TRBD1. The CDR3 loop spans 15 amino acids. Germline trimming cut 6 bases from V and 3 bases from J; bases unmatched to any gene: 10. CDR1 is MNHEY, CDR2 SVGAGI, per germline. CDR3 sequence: CASRPNRDSKETQYF. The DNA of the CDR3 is TGTGCCAGCAGACCTAACCGGGACAGCAAAGAGACCCAGTACTTC.

The CDR3 coding sequence is TGTGCCAGCCTAAAGTCGGGAGCTGGTTTATACGAGCAGTACTTC. The encoded protein is CASLKSGAGLYEQYF. This chain connects TRBV25-1 to TRBJ2-7, with D maybe TRBD2 (6 bases). Trimming removed 8 bases at V and 4 bases at J, with 21 bases between. This CDR3 is 15 amino acids long. Germline lookup yields CDR1 MGHDK and CDR2 SYGVNS.

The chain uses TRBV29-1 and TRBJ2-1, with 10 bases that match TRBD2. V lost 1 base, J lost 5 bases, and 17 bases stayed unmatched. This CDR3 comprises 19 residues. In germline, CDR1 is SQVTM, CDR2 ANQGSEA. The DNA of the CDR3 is TGCAGCGTTGAAGGCCCTTTAAAGCGGGAGGGCCGGAAGCACAATGAGCAGTTCTTC. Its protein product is CSVEGPLKREGRKHNEQFF.

The CDR3 reads CASTLEEQYF. The CDR3 DNA follows: TGTGCCAGCACCCTCGAGGAGCAGTACTTC. The rearrangement uses TRBV11-3 and TRBJ2-7; unclear D gene. Germline CDR1 reads SGHNT; CDR2 reads YENEEA. The CDR3 is 10 amino acids. V dropped 7 bases and J dropped 7 bases, with 8 bases sitting between them.

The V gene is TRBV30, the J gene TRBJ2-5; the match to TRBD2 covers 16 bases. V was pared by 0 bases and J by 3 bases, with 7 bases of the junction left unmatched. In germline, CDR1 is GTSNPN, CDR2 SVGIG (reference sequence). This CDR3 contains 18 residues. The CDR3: CAWSVGGTSGRDEETQYF. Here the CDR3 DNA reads TGTGCCTGGAGTGTCGGCGGGACTAGCGGGAGGGATGAAGAGACCCAGTACTTC.